This T cell receptor beta chain was sequenced during a study of blood T cell repertoires in COVID-19. About the research overall: The United States, Italy and Spain supplied acute and convalescent COVID-19 samples. In each case, the material was cDNA or gDNA derived from T cells, B-cell-depleted T cells, or PBMCs.

Per the original data handling: Researchers report that nucleated cell counts were estimated from reference gene primer amplification. Sequencing was performed with immunoSEQ multiplex PCR; in TCRdb, only in-frame clones are kept and a portion is missing. V and J calls and clone size are given by that table; D and trimming were obtained from the DNA. The sample consists of 150,000 or so clones, roughly 80% of them appearing once. CDR1 MGHDK and CDR2 SYGVNS come from the germline V gene. This CDR3 comprises 14 residues. V was cut by 2 bases and J by 5 bases, with 9 bases left in between. J is TRBJ1-4 and V is TRBV25-1; D is possibly TRBD1 (5 bases). Sequences were obtained from peripheral blood. This TCR came from a woman aged 35 to 49 with COVID-19, enrolled during active disease. The CDR3 loop is CASSEPGGNEKLFF. The CDR3 DNA sequence: TGTGCCAGCAGTGAACCCGGGGGGAATGAAAAACTGTTTTTT.